At least ten counts were recorded for the clone carrying this TCR beta chain. Its antigen is not identified. TCRdb reprocessed the PCR reads with MiXCR, giving one entry per CDR3 protein. The sample yields roughly 320,000 distinct CDR3 sequences, under 25% seen once. J lost 4 bases, V lost 4 bases, and 11 bases had no gene match. In germline, CDR1 is KGHDR, CDR2 SFDVKD. This CDR3 comprises 17 residues. The data originate from a study of molecular identifiers for immune sequencing clone quantification. General study points: Clones above 20 RNA copies contained over 99% of effector molecules and under 1% of naive molecules. Investigators reportedly could detect spiked Jurkat TCR RNA from one cell among 980,000 or so naive cells.

Libraries of naive CD8 cells were prepared from about 20,000 to 1,000,000 sorted cells using 10%, 30% or 50% RNA. When naive CD8 T cells were sorted, they were gated as CD8+CD4-CCR7+CD45RA+. The chain combines TRBV24-1 with TRBJ2-3; 9 bases fit TRBD1. The source material was naive CD8+ T cells from blood, with Jurkat cell RNA spiked in. Subset noted: FACS-sorted CD8+CD4-CCR7+CD45RA+ naive T cells. The TCR originated in a human donor in good health. Some libraries in this study had Jurkat cell RNA spiked in. The CDR3 DNA follows: TGTGCCACCAGTGACCAACGCACAGGGGGCAGCGCAGATACGCAGTATTTT. This encodes CATSDQRTGGSADTQYF.